Listed below are T cell receptor beta chains from one sample, sequenced in a study of cytomegalovirus exposure and HLA in healthy donors. Sequencing used immunoSEQ multiplex PCR; TCRdb keeps in-frame clones, though not all of them. The table includes under 200,000 clones, about four fifths detected once. Sequenced input: PBMCs. The source is a woman between 25 and 40 years old in good health and CMV-seropositive. CDR3s include the opening cysteine and the closing phenylalanine or tryptophan. The D gene is left open where the match is weak. Clone size is not always given. Where it is, it says once, few, many or a class for expanded clones.

J: TRBJ1-2
D: NA
V: TRBV11-2
size: NA
DNA: TGTGCCAGCAGCTTAGTTTCAGGGAACTATGGCTACACCTTC
CDR3: CASSLVSGNYGYTF

J: TRBJ2-2
D: NA
V: TRBV28
size: NA
DNA: TGTGCCAGCAGTTCCTGGGCAGCCGGGGAGCTGTTTTTT
CDR3: CASSSWAAGELFF

J: TRBJ1-1
D: NA
V: TRBV4-3
size: NA
DNA: TGCGCCAGCAGCCAAGTGACACGGGCAGGGGAAGCTTTCTTT
CDR3: CASSQVTRAGEAFF

J: TRBJ2-5
D: NA
V: TRBV19
size: NA
DNA: TGTGCCAGTAGTATGGGCCGGGGTATGGTAGAGACCCAGTACTTC
CDR3: CASSMGRGMVETQYF

J: TRBJ2-1
D: TRBD2
V: TRBV9
size: NA
DNA: TGTGCCAGCAGCGGTGGGACTAGCGCGTACAATGAGCAGTTCTTC
CDR3: CASSGGTSAYNEQFF

J: TRBJ2-5
D: TRBD2
V: TRBV7-9
size: NA
DNA: TGTGCCAGCAGCTTAATGACGTCTAGCGGGGGCCAAGAGACCCAGTACTTC
CDR3: CASSLMTSSGGQETQYF

J: TRBJ2-2
D: NA
V: TRBV28
size: NA
DNA: TGTGCCAGCAGTTTAACAGGGTCTATCACCGGGGAGCTGTTTTTT
CDR3: CASSLTGSITGELFF

J: TRBJ1-3
D: TRBD1
V: TRBV7-8
size: NA
DNA: TGTGCCAGCAGCTTAGACAGGGGGGGAAACACCATATATTTT
CDR3: CASSLDRGGNTIYF

J: TRBJ1-2
D: TRBD1
V: TRBV4-1
size: NA
DNA: TGCGCCAGCAGCCCTCGACAGGGAGCGAGTGGCTACACCTTC
CDR3: CASSPRQGASGYTF

J: TRBJ2-5
D: NA
V: TRBV7-8
size: NA
DNA: TGTGCCAGCAGCTTTCGGGGACCGGGACTGAGAGAGACCCAGTACTTC
CDR3: CASSFRGPGLRETQYF

J: TRBJ2-1
D: TRBD2
V: TRBV28
size: few
DNA: TGTGCCAGCACCCGCGGGAGTGGGTCCTACAATGAGCAGTTCTTC
CDR3: CASTRGSGSYNEQFF

J: TRBJ2-3
D: NA
V: TRBV6-1
size: NA
DNA: TGTGCCAGCAGTGAAGCATCGGGGATGCTTGGCACAGATACGCAGTATTTT
CDR3: CASSEASGMLGTDTQYF

J: TRBJ1-1
D: NA
V: TRBV27
size: NA
DNA: TGTGCCAGCAGGCAGACCGGGACACTGAACACTGAAGCTTTCTTT
CDR3: CASRQTGTLNTEAFF

J: TRBJ1-1
D: TRBD1
V: TRBV7-9
size: few
DNA: TGTGCCAGCAGCGCCCGGGACAGGCTGAACACTGAAGCTTTCTTT
CDR3: CASSARDRLNTEAFF

J: TRBJ1-1
D: TRBD1
V: TRBV29-1
size: NA
DNA: TGCAGCGTTGTGGAGGCAGGGGGTTTGTCCACTGAAGCTTTCTTT
CDR3: CSVVEAGGLSTEAFF

J: TRBJ1-2
D: NA
V: TRBV14
size: NA
DNA: TGTGCCAGCAGCCAAGATAGGGTGTCAGGGCACGGCTACACCTTC
CDR3: CASSQDRVSGHGYTF

J: TRBJ1-2
D: TRBD1
V: TRBV28
size: NA
DNA: TGTGCCAGCAGAGGCCGAGGGACAGGGGGCCTTGGCTACACCTTC
CDR3: CASRGRGTGGLGYTF

J: TRBJ1-5
D: TRBD1
V: TRBV5-1
size: few
DNA: TGCGCCAGCAGCGCCGGGACAGGGGGTGGCAATCAGCCCCAGCATTTT
CDR3: CASSAGTGGGNQPQHF

J: TRBJ2-7
D: TRBD2
V: TRBV29-1
size: few
DNA: TGCAGCGGGTATAGCGGGTGCGAGCAGTACTTC
CDR3: CSGYSGCEQYF

J: TRBJ2-1
D: NA
V: TRBV25-1
size: NA
DNA: TGTGCCAGCAGTGAACCCGGAAGCCTTCAGGACAATGAGCAGTTCTTC
CDR3: CASSEPGSLQDNEQFF

J: TRBJ2-1
D: TRBD1
V: TRBV30
size: NA
DNA: TGTGCCTGGAGTGAGTACAGGGGAGACAATGAGCAGTTCTTC
CDR3: CAWSEYRGDNEQFF

J: TRBJ1-6
D: NA
V: TRBV6-6
size: few
DNA: TGTGCCAGCAGTTACGGGGGGGCTAGGCTCAATTCACCCCTCCACTTT
CDR3: CASSYGGARLNSPLHF

J: TRBJ2-7
D: NA
V: TRBV10-2
size: NA
DNA: TGCGCCAGCAGCTCGACGAAACAGGGGGGGTACGAGCAGTACTTC
CDR3: CASSSTKQGGYEQYF

J: TRBJ2-3
D: NA
V: TRBV5-1
size: once
DNA: TGCGCCAGCAGCTATCAGGGCACAGATACGCAGTATTTT
CDR3: CASSYQGTDTQYF

J: TRBJ1-1
D: NA
V: TRBV20-1
size: NA
DNA: TGCAGTGCTGGTTGGGGCAGAGAAGCTTTCTTT
CDR3: CSAGWGREAFF

J: TRBJ1-1
D: TRBD1
V: TRBV7-9
size: NA
DNA: TGTTCCAGCAGCTTAGGACAGGTGACGAACACTGAAGCTTTCTTT
CDR3: CSSSLGQVTNTEAFF

J: TRBJ2-7
D: TRBD1
V: TRBV2
size: NA
DNA: TGTGCCAGCAGCGTGCTGGGACAGACCTCCTACGAGCAGTACTTC
CDR3: CASSVLGQTSYEQYF

J: TRBJ1-1
D: NA
V: TRBV5-1
size: NA
DNA: TGCGCCAGCAGCTTGTCTCGGTGGAGTAACACTGAAGCTTTCTTT
CDR3: CASSLSRWSNTEAFF

J: TRBJ1-5
D: NA
V: TRBV7-9
size: NA
DNA: TGTGCCAGCAGCAACGAGTCCCATTATCAGCCCCAGCATTTT
CDR3: CASSNESHYQPQHF

J: TRBJ2-7
D: TRBD2
V: TRBV30
size: NA
DNA: TGTGCCTGGAGTGTAGGAGTAGCGGGAGTCTACGAGCAGTACTTC
CDR3: CAWSVGVAGVYEQYF

J: TRBJ2-2
D: NA
V: TRBV29-1
size: NA
DNA: TGCAGCGTTGAGTTGGGAGAGGGGAACACCGGGGAGCTGTTTTTT
CDR3: CSVELGEGNTGELFF

J: TRBJ1-2
D: NA
V: TRBV2
size: NA
DNA: TGTGCCAGCAGTGAAGCGCGAGGAACCGCTTCTGATAACACCTTC
CDR3: CASSEARGTASDNTF

J: TRBJ2-1
D: TRBD2
V: TRBV7-3
size: NA
DNA: TGTGCCAGCAGCTTAGCGGGAGTGGTCGATGAGCAGTTCTTC
CDR3: CASSLAGVVDEQFF

J: TRBJ1-5
D: NA
V: TRBV5-5
size: NA
DNA: TGTGCCAGCAGGACAGACTGGGCACAGGATCAGCCCCAGCATTTT
CDR3: CASRTDWAQDQPQHF

J: TRBJ2-7
D: NA
V: TRBV28
size: NA
DNA: TGTGCCACCTCCCGCGGGAAAGCCTACGAGCAGTACTTC
CDR3: CATSRGKAYEQYF

J: TRBJ2-7
D: TRBD1
V: TRBV14
size: NA
DNA: TGTGCCAGCAGGCCAAGGGACAGGGCCGAGCAGTACTTC
CDR3: CASRPRDRAEQYF

J: TRBJ1-1
D: NA
V: TRBV29-1
size: NA
DNA: TGCAGCGCGTTCGGGGGGGGCAAGGGGGGCGCTGAAGCTTTCTTT
CDR3: CSAFGGGKGGAEAFF

J: TRBJ2-1
D: TRBD1
V: TRBV30
size: NA
DNA: TGTGCCTGGACCACAGGGGCTTCCTACAATGAGCAGTTCTTC
CDR3: CAWTTGASYNEQFF

J: TRBJ2-7
D: TRBD2
V: TRBV2
size: few
DNA: TGTGCCAGCAGTTACTCACTAGCGTCGACCTCCTACGAGCAGTACTTC
CDR3: CASSYSLASTSYEQYF

J: TRBJ1-1
D: NA
V: TRBV18
size: few
DNA: TGTGCCAGCTCACCACCGAGAACCTTGAACACTGAAGCTTTCTTT
CDR3: CASSPPRTLNTEAFF

J: TRBJ1-4
D: TRBD1
V: TRBV7-9
size: NA
DNA: TGTGCCAGCAGCTTAGCCGGGACAGGGTACGAAAAACTGTTTTTT
CDR3: CASSLAGTGYEKLFF

J: TRBJ2-7
D: TRBD1
V: TRBV6-1
size: NA
DNA: TGTGCCAGCAGTACAAGGGACAGCTACGAGCAGTACTTC
CDR3: CASSTRDSYEQYF

J: TRBJ2-5
D: TRBD2
V: TRBV28
size: NA
DNA: TGTGCCAGCAGTTTAAGGGGACTACCTTATCGAGAAGAGACCCAGTACTTC
CDR3: CASSLRGLPYREETQYF

J: TRBJ1-2
D: TRBD1
V: TRBV4-2
size: NA
DNA: TGTGCCAGCAGCCAAGGACAGGGGGTTAACTATGGCTACACCTTC
CDR3: CASSQGQGVNYGYTF

J: TRBJ1-1
D: NA
V: TRBV6-5
size: NA
DNA: TGTGCCAGCAGTTATGGACAGAACACTGAAGCTTTCTTT
CDR3: CASSYGQNTEAFF

J: TRBJ2-1
D: NA
V: TRBV25-1
size: NA
DNA: TGTGCCAGCAGTGTAGACACGGTTGTCAATGAGCAGTTCTTC
CDR3: CASSVDTVVNEQFF

J: TRBJ2-1
D: TRBD1
V: TRBV9
size: NA
DNA: TGTGCCAGCAGCTCCGGGACAGAAATTAATGAGCAGTTCTTC
CDR3: CASSSGTEINEQFF

J: TRBJ1-2
D: NA
V: TRBV28
size: NA
DNA: TGTGCCAGCAGTCCCCCCAGGTTAGGCTACACCTTC
CDR3: CASSPPRLGYTF

J: TRBJ2-7
D: NA
V: TRBV19
size: few
DNA: TGTGCCAGTACCACCGTTGCAGGGACACCGAAATACGAGCAGTACTTC
CDR3: CASTTVAGTPKYEQYF

J: TRBJ1-2
D: NA
V: TRBV30
size: NA
DNA: TGTGCCTGGAGCCAAGGGAGCCCCGGGGGCTACACCTTC
CDR3: CAWSQGSPGGYTF

J: TRBJ1-1
D: NA
V: TRBV6-6
size: NA
DNA: TGTGCCAGCAGTTACCCGCGGGGTGAAGCTTTCTTT
CDR3: CASSYPRGEAFF

J: TRBJ2-1
D: NA
V: TRBV5-1
size: NA
DNA: TGCGCCAGCAGCCTCCCAACAGGGAATACCTACAATGAGCAGTTCTTC
CDR3: CASSLPTGNTYNEQFF